Given below is one TCR beta chain in context. It lacks a known antigen. Base-call qualities are not available, and no considerably larger clone is one nucleotide away. The sample comes from a study of blood T cell repertoires in COVID-19 (dated by TCRdb to 2020 to 2021). Regarding the complete study: Collaborator samples came from the United States, Italy and Spain and covered acute and convalescent phases of COVID-19. The prospective study material was composed of cDNA or gDNA derived from T cells, B-cell-depleted T cells, or PBMCs. Subjects who had been exposed to COVID-19, were actively infected with it, or had recovered from it provided the deeply sampled blood TCRbeta repertoires that made up the dataset. The repertoires were released in a freely available public database meant as a resource for research on the immune response to SARS-CoV-2. The samples were drawn from the first 160 participants of the ongoing ImmuneRACE study and from under 1,500 subjects provided by 6 global collaborators. The sample metadata nearly always contained a de-identified subject ID, COVID-19 status, age in years and sex. Where HLA class I and class II types were available, the types were taken from metadata supplied by the sample provider, not from assay-based typing.

TCRbeta CDR3 regions were amplified from genomic DNA using the immunoSEQ Assay, a bias-controlled multiplex PCR. As for how the authors treated the data: Within the assay, amplification of reference gene primers was used to estimate how many nucleated cells each sample contained. To quantify the absolute abundance of each unique TCRbeta CDR3 rearrangement, sequence reads were collapsed and filtered. For each sample, productive Simpson clonality was calculated as the square root of Simpson's diversity index across productive rearrangements. TCRdb's version of the immuneACCESS table is confined to in-frame rearrangements and falls short of the full clone set. An unresolved V gene accounts for under half of the shortfall where checked; the remainder is of unknown origin. The V and J calls and the clone size are those of that table, but D and trimming were determined from the DNA. For this sample there are about 220,000 clones; roughly 80% appear just once. The top ten constitute 15% to 20% of the sample.

General findings and caveats noted by the study authors: The amount of clinical and demographic metadata varied by source and participant and was provided uncurated.

The cysteine opens and the phenylalanine closes a CDR3 of 14 amino acids. Only the CDR3 DNA stays, 42 bases, in frame from base 1. CDR1 and CDR2 (KGHSH, LQKENI) derive from the germline V gene. Trimming removed 3 bases from V and 3 bases from J; the gene matches leave 4 bases unexplained. The collaborating institutions used their own protocols to collect whole blood in K2EDTA tubes. For TCRbeta analysis, collaborator samples were shipped as frozen whole blood, as isolated PBMCs, or as DNA extracted from either sample type. The sequencing input was peripheral blood. The chain uses TRBV18 and TRBJ1-1; TRBD1 fits 7 bases in the junction. The TCR originated in a man aged 25 to 45 with active or convalescent COVID-19. The nucleotide sequence is given as TGTGCCAGCTCACCGACAGGGTTTGACACTGAAGCTTTCTTT. Its protein reads: CASSPTGFDTEAFF.